The 23 T cell receptor beta chains in this list originate from one sample, sequenced in a study of molecular identifiers for immune sequencing clone quantification. TCRdb re-called the PCR reads through MiXCR, storing one row per CDR3 protein. The data show fewer than 15,000 distinct CDR3 sequences, roughly 15% seen once. Sequenced sample: naive CD8+ T cells from blood, with Jurkat cell RNA spiked in. Indicated subset: FACS-sorted CD8+CD4-CCR7+CD45RA+ naive T cells. Source of these receptors: a human donor in good health. Some libraries in this study had Jurkat cell RNA spiked in.

This clonotype ranks as medium-sized (0.01 to 0.1%). The chain joins TRBV28 to TRBJ2-1; perhaps TRBD2 as D (5 bases). There are 16 residues in the CDR3. In germline, CDR1 is MDHEN, CDR2 SYDVKM. Trimming pared 4 bases from V and 3 bases from J, leaving 16 bases between. The CDR3 bases are TGTGCCAGCAGTTCCCCCGAGGAGCGGAACTACAATGAGCAGTTCTTC. Translation: CASSSPEERNYNEQFF.

This clonotype was seen many times. The genes are TRBV7-9 and TRBJ2-7, with D perhaps TRBD2 (5 bases). The V and J ends lost 4 bases and 7 bases respectively, with 14 bases between them. CDR3 length equals 13 residues. Germline assignment: CDR1 SEHNR and CDR2 FQNEAQ (reference sequence). The CDR3 here is CASSSGRSGEQYF. The CDR3 nucleotides are TGTGCCAGCAGCTCCGGTCGTTCGGGGGAGCAGTACTTC.

This clonotype is labeled medium-sized. The V and J genes are TRBV10-3 and TRBJ2-3; 7 positions agree with TRBD2. The germline gives CDR1 ENHRY, CDR2 SYGVKD. The CDR3 loop spans 16 amino acids. Germline trimming cut 0 bases from V and 6 bases from J; bases unmatched to any gene: 9. Here the CDR3 DNA reads TGTGCCATCAGTGAGTCAGCGGGACTATACAGGGATACGCAGTATTTT. Residues: CAISESAGLYRDTQYF.

With regard to this clonotype: A clone one base away is much larger, so this may be a read error. J is TRBJ1-2 and V is TRBV5-5; D is uncertain. The germline gives CDR1 SGHKS, CDR2 YYEKEE (reference sequence). V was clipped by 1 base and J by 5 bases, with 15 bases between them. The CDR3 runs 15 residues. The chain's CDR3 is CASSLTPGNRYGYTF. CDR3 nucleotides: TGTGCCAGCAGCTTGACCCCTGGCAACCGGTATGGCTACACCTTC.

This clonotype has just a few counts. The rearrangement uses TRBV12-3 or TRBV12-4 and TRBJ2-1, with D possibly TRBD2 on 5 matching bases. The CDR3 loop spans 13 amino acids. V was pared by 6 bases and J by 5 bases, with 11 bases between. The CDR3 DNA sequence: TGTGCCAGCAGCGCGGTCGGGGACAATGAGCAGTTCTTC. Amino acid sequence: CASSAVGDNEQFF.

The chain links TRBV21-1 to TRBJ2-1; TRBD2, the D gene given by the table, was not confirmed from the DNA. TRBV21-1 is a pseudogene. This CDR3 region has 18 residues. CDR3 protein: CASRPSGRAFLQWNEQFF. CDR3 bases: TGTGCCAGCAGGCCCAGCGGGAGGGCCTTTCTTCAATGGAATGAGCAGTTCTTC.

This clonotype was seen repeatedly, ten times or more. This chain uses TRBV11-2 with TRBJ2-1; D perhaps matches TRBD2 (5 bases). V dropped 0 bases and J dropped 2 bases, with 20 bases sitting between them. Germline-derived CDR1 and CDR2 are SGHAT and FQNNGV. There are 19 residues in the CDR3. The CDR3: CASSLDTEVSAFTYNEQFF. The CDR3 nucleotides are TGTGCCAGCAGCTTAGACACGGAGGTGAGCGCTTTTACCTACAATGAGCAGTTCTTC.

This clonotype was seen at least ten times. The rearrangement uses TRBV21-1 and TRBJ2-7; the D call in the table, TRBD2, was not verified against the DNA. TRBV21-1 is a known pseudogene. This CDR3 has 17 amino acids. The CDR3 DNA is TGTGCCAGCAGCAAAGGGGGGCTGCGCGGGAGGGCAGTCGAGCAGTACTTC. Translated, it gives CASSKGGLRGRAVEQYF.

This clonotype qualifies as medium-sized. This chain joins TRBV6-5 and TRBJ2-7; a possible D gene is TRBD1 (5 bases). The CDR3 sequence is 15 residues long. V lost 0 bases and J lost 1, with 10 bases in between. Germline CDR1 and CDR2: MNHEY and SVGAGI. CDR3 in DNA: TGTGCCAGCAGTTACTCGCTACAGGCGTCCTACGAGCAGTACTTC. Encoded protein: CASSYSLQASYEQYF.

Concerning this clonotype: A much more abundant neighbour one base away suggests this may be a read error. The genes are TRBV2 and TRBJ1-1; D ambiguous. CDR1 and CDR2 from the germline V gene are SNHLY and FYNNEI. The length of the CDR3 is 14 residues. In nucleotides, the CDR3 is TGTGCCAGCAGTGCTCCGTCTACGAACACTGAAGCTCTCTTT. It yields the protein CASSAPSTNTEALF. Full variable domain (remainder filled in from reference TRBV2 and TRBJ1-1): EPEVTQTPSHQVTQMGQEVILRCVPISNHLYFYWYRQILGQKVEFLVSFYNNEISEKSEIFDDQFSVERPDGSNFTLKIRSTKLEDSAMYFCASSAPSTNTEALFGQGTRLTVV.

This clonotype appeared many times. This chain links TRBV11-3 with TRBJ2-7; no firm D call. The germline V gene encodes CDR1 SGHNT and CDR2 YENEEA. V gave up 4 bases and J gave up 1 base, with 5 bases separating them. This CDR3 spans 12 amino acids. The DNA for the CDR3 is TGTGCCAGCAGCTCCGCTTCCTACGAGCAGTACTTC. It encodes CASSSASYEQYF. The full variable domain, rest sourced from reference TRBV11-3 and TRBJ2-7, is EAGVVQSPRYKIIEKKQPVAFWCNPISGHNTLYWYLQNLGQGPELLIRYENEEAVDDSQLPKDRFSAERLKGVDSTLKIQPAELGDSAVYLCASSSASYEQYFGPGTRLTVT.

This clonotype has ten or more counts. The chain joins TRBV7-9 to TRBJ2-5; 9 nucleotides align to TRBD1. The CDR3 length is 15 residues. V lost 1 base and J lost 1; bases outside the gene matches: 1. From germline, CDR1 is SEHNR and CDR2 FQNEAQ (reference sequence). The chain's CDR3 is CASSLVQGAQETQYF. CDR3 in DNA: TGTGCCAGCAGCTTAGTACAGGGGGCCCAAGAGACCCAGTACTTC.

This clonotype is termed medium-sized. The chain couples TRBV10-2 to TRBJ1-2; possibly TRBD1 for D (5 bases). CDR1 is WSHSY and CDR2 is SAAADI in the germline V gene. The CDR3 totals 14 residues. Trimming left V 8 bases short and J 4 bases short, with 17 bases between. The CDR3 nucleotides read TGCGCCAGCGGGAACTTGGGGGAATCCTATGGCTACACCTTC. This translates into CASGNLGESYGYTF.

Notes on this clonotype: A much larger clonotype is one base distant, so this may be a read error. The genes are TRBV7-9 and TRBJ1-3; D gene unclear. V lost 0 bases to trimming and J lost 0 bases, with 9 bases between them. Germline loops: CDR1 SEHNR, CDR2 FQNEAQ (reference sequence). The CDR3 is made up of 16 amino acids. For the CDR3, the DNA is TGTGCCAGCAGCTTAGCTGTAACGACCTCTGGAAACACCATATATTTT. Protein: CASSLAVTTSGNTIYF.

This clonotype was picked up many times. This sequence joins TRBV27 and TRBJ2-7, with 10 bases identical to TRBD2. The V gene end was trimmed by 1 base and the J gene end by 3 bases; junction bases not matched to a gene: 6. The germline gives CDR1 MNHEY, CDR2 SMNVEV (reference sequence). The CDR3 is 16 residues long. The CDR3 nucleotides read TGTGCCAGCAGTTTATTGATGCCTAGCGGGAGCTACGAGCAGTACTTC. This translates into CASSLLMPSGSYEQYF.

This clonotype was seen more than once but under ten times. J is TRBJ2-5 and V is TRBV3-1; D ambiguous. The germline V and J ends were trimmed by 4 bases and 2 bases, with 14 bases remaining between them. The germline V gene encodes CDR1 LGHDT and CDR2 YNNKEL (reference sequence). This CDR3 is 15 amino acids long. The CDR3 DNA reads TGTGCCAGCAGCCGTTCGCCAACCGGACAAGAGACCCAGTACTTC. Protein: CASSRSPTGQETQYF.

With regard to this clonotype: The junction differs from germline at one of its ends, possibly a read error. The rearrangement links TRBV29-1 to TRBJ2-6, with a tentative D call TRBD1 (5 bases). The CDR3 loop spans 13 amino acids. Germline V gene data show CDR1 as SQVTM and CDR2 as ANQGSEA. The CDR3 region has the DNA TGCAGCGTTGTTCACTCTGGGGCCAGCGTCCTGACGTTC. It yields the protein CSVVHSGASVLTF.

By frequency in the sample, this clonotype is medium-sized. The V and J genes are TRBV10-2 and TRBJ2-7; TRBD1 agrees at 7 bases. The CDR3 covers 13 residues. J lost 3 bases, V lost 10 bases, and 9 bases had no gene match. In germline, CDR1 is WSHSY, CDR2 SAAADI. This CDR3 reads CATRQGSRYEQYF. CDR3 bases: TGCGCCACCCGACAGGGCTCCCGCTACGAGCAGTACTTC.

Details on this clonotype: At one end, the junction sequence differs from germline, possibly due to a read error. V and J are TRBV7-6 and TRBJ2-7, with 8 bases matching TRBD1. The CDR3 runs 16 residues. CDR1 SGHVS and CDR2 FNYEAQ come from the germline V gene. CDR3 sequence (DNA): TGTGCCAGCAGCCCCCCCCGGGACAGGAGGCCATACGAGCAGCACTTC. Its protein is CASSPPRDRRPYEQHF.

In regard to this clonotype: Since a much larger clone is just one base distant, this may be a read error. V is TRBV24-1 and J is TRBJ1-5; tentatively, D is TRBD1 (5 bases). The CDR3 loop spans 14 amino acids. CDR1 and CDR2 from the germline V gene are KGHDR and SFDVKD. The CDR3 loop is CATGDSQGNQPQHF. The CDR3 DNA reads TGTGCCACCGGTGATTCCCAGGGCAACCAGCCCCAGCATTTT.

This clonotype was detected ten times or more. V is TRBV19 and J is TRBJ1-1; D is ambiguous. Germline values: CDR1 LNHDA, CDR2 SQIVND (reference sequence). The CDR3 runs 13 residues. V was cut by 3 bases and J by 6 bases, with 11 bases left in between. The CDR3 is CASSIIERAEAFF. CDR3 sequence (DNA): TGTGCCAGTAGTATTATAGAGCGGGCTGAAGCTTTCTTT.

This clonotype rates as medium-sized. The rearrangement uses TRBV13 and TRBJ2-7; 7 bases line up with TRBD2. The germline V gene has CDR1 PRHDT and CDR2 FYEKMQ (reference sequence). This CDR3 region has 14 residues. Unmatched junction bases numbered 7, after V lost 5 bases and J lost 3 bases. The CDR3 sequence is CASSPRASGYEQYF. The CDR3 DNA follows: TGTGCCAGCAGCCCAAGGGCTAGCGGCTACGAGCAGTACTTC.

By share, this clonotype counts as medium-sized. The chain uses TRBV4-1 and TRBJ1-4; D not certain. The CDR3 totals 16 residues. The V end was cut by 4 bases, the J end by 0 bases, with 12 bases between. Germline-derived CDR1 and CDR2 are MGHRA and YSYEKL. The CDR3, as DNA: TGCGCCAGCAGCCCGAACCGTATTGCAACTAATGAAAAACTGTTTTTT. Its translation: CASSPNRIATNEKLFF.